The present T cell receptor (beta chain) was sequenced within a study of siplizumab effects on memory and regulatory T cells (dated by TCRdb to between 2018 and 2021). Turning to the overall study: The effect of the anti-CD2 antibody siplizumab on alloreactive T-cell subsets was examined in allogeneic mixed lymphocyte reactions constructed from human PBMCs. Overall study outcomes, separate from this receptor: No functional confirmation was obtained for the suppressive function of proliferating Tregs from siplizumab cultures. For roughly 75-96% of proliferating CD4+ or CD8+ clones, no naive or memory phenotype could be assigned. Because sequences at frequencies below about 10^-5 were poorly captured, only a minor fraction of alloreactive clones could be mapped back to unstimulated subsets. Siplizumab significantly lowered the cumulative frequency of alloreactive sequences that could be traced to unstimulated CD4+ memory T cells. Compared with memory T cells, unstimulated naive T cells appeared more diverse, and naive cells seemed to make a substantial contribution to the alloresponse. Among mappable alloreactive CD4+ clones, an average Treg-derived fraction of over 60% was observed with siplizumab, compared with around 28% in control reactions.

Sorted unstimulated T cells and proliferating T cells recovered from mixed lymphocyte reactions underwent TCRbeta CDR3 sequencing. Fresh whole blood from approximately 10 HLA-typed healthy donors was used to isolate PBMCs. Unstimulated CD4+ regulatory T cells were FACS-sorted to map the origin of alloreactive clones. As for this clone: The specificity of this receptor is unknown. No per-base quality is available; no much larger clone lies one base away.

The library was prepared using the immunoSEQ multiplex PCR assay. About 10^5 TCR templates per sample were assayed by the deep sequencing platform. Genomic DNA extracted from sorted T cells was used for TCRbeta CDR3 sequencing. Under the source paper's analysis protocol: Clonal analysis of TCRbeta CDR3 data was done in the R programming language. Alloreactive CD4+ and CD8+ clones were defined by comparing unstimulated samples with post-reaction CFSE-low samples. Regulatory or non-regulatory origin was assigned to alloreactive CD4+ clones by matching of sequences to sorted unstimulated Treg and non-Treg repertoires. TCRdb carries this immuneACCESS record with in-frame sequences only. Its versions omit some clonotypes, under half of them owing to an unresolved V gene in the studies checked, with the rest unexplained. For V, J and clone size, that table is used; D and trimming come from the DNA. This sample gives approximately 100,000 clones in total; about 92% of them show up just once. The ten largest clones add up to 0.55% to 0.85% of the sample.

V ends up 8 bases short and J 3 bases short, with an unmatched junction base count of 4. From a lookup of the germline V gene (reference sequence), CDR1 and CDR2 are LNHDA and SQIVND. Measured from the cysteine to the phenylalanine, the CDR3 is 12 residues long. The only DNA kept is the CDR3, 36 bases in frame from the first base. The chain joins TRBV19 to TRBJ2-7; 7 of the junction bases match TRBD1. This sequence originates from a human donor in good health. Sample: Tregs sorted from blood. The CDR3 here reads CASRDRDYEQYF. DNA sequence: TGTGCCAGTCGAGACAGGGACTACGAGCAGTACTTC.